Each of the 26 T cell receptor beta chains below was sequenced from the same sample in a study of cytotoxic CD8 clonotypes in ibrutinib-treated CLL. Only in-frame clones appear in the TCRdb table, and some are missing; sequencing was by immunoSEQ multiplex PCR. The data hold 150,000 to 200,000 clones, with around nine tenths observed a single time. The sequences come from PBMCs, collected at disease progression, from a patient treated with ibrutinib. The origin of the receptors is a human donor with chronic lymphocytic leukemia.

The V call is TRBV6-5, the J call TRBJ1-1; 9 bases map to TRBD1. Germline V CDR1 and CDR2: MNHEY, SVGAGI. V was pared by 10 bases and J by 5 bases, with 5 bases of the junction left unmatched. The length of the CDR3 is 12 residues. The CDR3 DNA reads as TGTGCCACAGGACAGGGGTTGACTGAAGCTTTCTTT. This gives the protein CATGQGLTEAFF.

This chain uses TRBV6-5 with TRBJ2-7, with D perhaps TRBD1 (7 bases). With 2 bases removed from V and 4 bases from J, the gap between germline ends came to 15 bases. This CDR3 comprises 15 residues. CDR1 MNHEY and CDR2 SVGAGI come from the germline V gene. The CDR3 coding sequence is TGTGCCAGCAGTTACCGGGGGACAGCCACTTACGAGCAGTACTTC. Its translation: CASSYRGTATYEQYF.

The chain carries TRBV7-6 and TRBJ2-2; D may be TRBD2 (5 bases). The CDR3 loop spans 15 amino acids. Trimming pared 2 bases from V and 4 bases from J, leaving 11 bases between. From germline, CDR1 is SGHVS and CDR2 FNYEAQ. The CDR3 loop is CASSLRRVGTGELFF. DNA of the CDR3: TGTGCCAGCAGCTTAAGGCGGGTCGGCACCGGGGAGCTGTTTTTT.

Turning to this clone: Within the sample, other DNA sequences also encode this same CDR3. The chain joins TRBV7-3 to TRBJ1-1; tentative D call: TRBD1 (6 bases). The V and J ends lost 5 bases and 1 base respectively, with 8 bases between them. The CDR3 consists of 13 residues. The germline gives CDR1 SGHTA, CDR2 FQGTGA. The CDR3 region has the DNA TGTGCCAGCAGCACGACAGGGAACACTGAAGCTTTCTTT. It codes for CASSTTGNTEAFF.

V usage is TRBV28 and J usage is TRBJ2-3, with 15 bases aligning to TRBD2. V shed 3 bases, J shed 0 bases, and the junction held 13 bases outside the gene matches. The CDR3 has 21 residues. Looked up from germline, CDR1 is MDHEN and CDR2 is SYDVKM. The CDR3 sequence is CASSFSGTSGRIPTSTDTQYF. CDR3 bases: TGTGCCAGCAGTTTTTCCGGGACTAGCGGGAGGATACCTACTAGCACAGATACGCAGTATTTT.

J is TRBJ1-4 and V is TRBV19, with 10 bases that match TRBD1. J was trimmed by 6 bases and V by 6 bases; bases with no gene match: 10. The V gene's germline CDR1 is LNHDA and CDR2 SQIVND (reference sequence). The CDR3 has 16 amino acids. CDR3 DNA: TGTGCCAGTAGCGACCCGGGACAGGGGCGTCATGAAAAACTGTTTTTT. It specifies CASSDPGQGRHEKLFF.

The V gene is TRBV11-3, the J gene TRBJ2-1, with D perhaps TRBD2 (6 bases). This CDR3 is built from 12 residues. CDR1 and CDR2 (germline): SGHNT, YENEEA. V was pared by 5 bases and J by 9 bases, with 11 bases between. CDR3 residues: CASSLRRGEQFF. The CDR3 DNA is TGTGCCAGCAGCCTGAGGCGGGGTGAGCAGTTCTTC.

The gene calls are TRBV18 and TRBJ1-5, with D possibly being TRBD1 (6 bases). This CDR3 comprises 16 residues. Germline-derived CDR1 and CDR2 are KGHSH and LQKENI. V lost 4 bases and J lost 0, with 13 bases in between. The CDR3 is CASSLGTTNSNQPQHF. CDR3 nucleotide sequence: TGTGCCAGCTCACTAGGGACAACAAATAGCAATCAGCCCCAGCATTTT.

V is TRBV28 and J is TRBJ2-6; D not certain. Germline CDR1 is MDHEN and CDR2 is SYDVKM. This CDR3 comprises 14 residues. The V end lost 4 bases, the J end lost 4 bases, and 8 bases lay between the germline ends. CDR3 nucleotides: TGTGCCAGCAGTTCCGGTTGGGGGGCCAACGTCCTGACTTTC. Residues: CASSSGWGANVLTF.

This clone showed up just once. The rearrangement joins TRBV11-1 to TRBJ2-5; D remains unclear. From germline, CDR1 is SGHAT and CDR2 FQDESV (reference sequence). The V end lost 4 bases, the J end lost 3 bases, and 12 bases lay between the germline ends. CDR3 size: 14 residues. CDR3: CASSSSRLKETQYF. DNA of the CDR3: TGTGCCAGCAGCTCCTCGCGGCTGAAAGAGACCCAGTACTTC.

The rearrangement uses TRBV7-2 and TRBJ2-7; perhaps D is TRBD1 or TRBD2 (5 bases each). The CDR3 totals 15 residues. V was shortened by 5 bases and J by 4 bases, with 18 bases between the two germline ends. Looked up from germline, CDR1 is SGHTA and CDR2 is FQGNSA. The CDR3 spells CASSKTQGRQYEQYF. In DNA form, the CDR3 reads TGTGCCAGCAGCAAAACCCAGGGACGGCAATACGAGCAGTACTTC.

The rearrangement joins TRBV7-8 to TRBJ2-7, with TRBD2 matching over 13 bases. The CDR3 extends over 16 amino acids. Trimming at V came to 5 bases and at J to 5 bases, leaving 9 bases not matched to a gene. The germline gives CDR1 SGHVS, CDR2 FQNEAQ. Here the CDR3 reads CASSLRTSGSVDEQYF. The CDR3 DNA is TGTGCCAGCAGCCTCCGGACTAGCGGGAGTGTCGACGAGCAGTACTTC.

This sequence joins TRBV11-2 and TRBJ2-1; a weak D match, TRBD1 (5 bases). The germline CDR1 and CDR2 sequences are SGHAT and FQNNGV. V was cut by 4 bases and J by 0 bases, with 19 bases left in between. CDR3 length equals 18 residues. The CDR3 coding sequence is TGTGCCAGCAGCTGGGGCAGGGCTACCAACCCCTCCTACAATGAGCAGTTCTTC. Translation gives CASSWGRATNPSYNEQFF.

The V and J genes are TRBV19 and TRBJ2-1, with TRBD1 matching 7 bases. V was clipped by 9 bases and J by 8 bases; unmatched bases: 10. The germline V gene encodes CDR1 LNHDA and CDR2 SQIVND (reference sequence). The CDR3 is 13 residues long. DNA for the CDR3: TGTGCCAGCGGGACAGTAATTATGTATGAGCAGTTCTTC. It encodes CASGTVIMYEQFF. The variable domain in full, with the rest retrieved from reference TRBV19 and TRBJ2-1, is DGGITQSPKYLFRKEGQNVTLSCEQNLNHDAMYWYRQDPGQGLRLIYYSQIVNDFQKGDIAEGYSVSREKKESFPLTVTSAQKNPTAFYLCASGTVIMYEQFFGPGTRLTVL.

This chain uses TRBV7-2 with TRBJ2-7; 14 positions agree with TRBD2. Trimming at V came to 5 bases and at J to 4 bases, leaving 7 bases not matched to a gene. The CDR3 spans 16 residues. CDR1 is SGHTA, CDR2 FQGNSA, per germline. This chain's CDR3 is CASSPTSGRVSYEQYF. In nucleotides, the CDR3 is TGTGCCAGCAGCCCGACTAGCGGGAGGGTTTCTTACGAGCAGTACTTC.

V gene TRBV19 combines with J gene TRBJ2-3; 10 positions match TRBD2. CDR3 size: 18 residues. Trimming cost V 3 bases and J 4 bases; bases outside gene matches: 13. In germline, CDR1 is LNHDA, CDR2 SQIVND (reference sequence). The CDR3 DNA reads as TGTGCCAGTAGTATGGTCTATGGGAGCGGGAGGGCCGCAGATACGCAGTATTTT. Its protein is CASSMVYGSGRAADTQYF.

The rearrangement joins TRBV5-8 to TRBJ2-3; TRBD1 is a possible D gene (5 bases). This CDR3 is built from 15 residues. Between the trimmed V and J ends, which lost 4 bases and 2 bases, there was a span of 14 bases. Germline CDR1 is SGHTS and CDR2 is YDEGEE. The CDR3 loop reads CASSKRQTNTDTQYF. In DNA, the CDR3 is TGTGCCAGCAGCAAAAGACAGACCAACACAGATACGCAGTATTTT.

The chain links TRBV27 to TRBJ2-7; D gene uncertain. V shed 3 bases and J shed 0 bases, with 15 bases lying between them. Germline V gene data show CDR1 as MNHEY and CDR2 as SMNVEV (reference sequence). The CDR3 runs 16 residues. The CDR3 DNA sequence: TGTGCCAGCAGTTTCAGAGTGCCCCGGTTCTCCTACGAGCAGTACTTC. Amino acid sequence: CASSFRVPRFSYEQYF.

The V and J genes are TRBV6-5 and TRBJ1-2; tentatively, D is TRBD1 (5 bases). The germline V gene has CDR1 MNHEY and CDR2 SVGAGI. This CDR3 is built from 15 residues. V lost 6 bases, J lost 2 bases, and 16 bases lay in between. Written as DNA, the CDR3 is TGTGCCAGCAGCCCAGGGACCAGGAGGAACTATGGCTACACCTTC. Residues: CASSPGTRRNYGYTF.

V is TRBV9 and J is TRBJ1-2, with D unresolved. V lost 0 bases to trimming and J lost 0 bases, with 9 bases between them. The CDR3 covers 15 residues. Germline V gene lookup returns CDR1 SGDLS and CDR2 YYNGEE. CDR3 residues: CASSVGVGANYGYTF. The CDR3 bases are TGTGCCAGCAGCGTAGGAGTGGGAGCTAACTATGGCTACACCTTC.

This clone was seen only once. The rearrangement uses TRBV7-2 and TRBJ1-1; D gene ambiguous. This CDR3 is built from 14 residues. Trimming pared 2 bases from V and 2 bases from J, leaving 9 bases between. Germline CDR1 and CDR2: SGHTA and FQGNSA. The CDR3 reads CASSLLSANTEAFF. CDR3 coding DNA: TGTGCCAGCAGCTTATTATCAGCTAACACTGAAGCTTTCTTT.

The rearrangement links TRBV30 to TRBJ1-1; D call uncertain. V was cut by 5 bases and J by 0 bases, with 13 bases left in between. This CDR3 comprises 14 residues. The germline CDR1 and CDR2 sequences are GTSNPN and SVGIG (reference sequence). The CDR3 sequence: CAWHADGMNTEAFF. CDR3 nucleotide sequence: TGTGCCTGGCACGCTGACGGCATGAACACTGAAGCTTTCTTT.

This chain links TRBV6-6 with TRBJ1-1; D is uncertain. V was pared by 3 bases and J by 0 bases, with 5 bases between. CDR1 is MNHNY, CDR2 SVGAGI, per germline (reference sequence). The CDR3 runs 13 residues. CDR3 nucleotides: TGTGCCAGCAGTTATAGGGTGAACACTGAAGCTTTCTTT. Amino acid sequence: CASSYRVNTEAFF.

The chain recombines TRBV5-6 with TRBJ2-1, with D possibly being TRBD2 (6 bases). The germline V gene has CDR1 SGHDT and CDR2 YYEEEE. V gave up 3 bases and J gave up 4 bases, with 17 bases separating them. CDR3 length equals 16 residues. The CDR3 loop is CASSWAGSGEYNEQFF. The CDR3 coding sequence is TGTGCCAGCAGCTGGGCGGGGAGCGGAGAATACAATGAGCAGTTCTTC.

CDR3 region: CATPGQETNTGELFF. Here the CDR3 DNA reads TGTGCCACCCCGGGACAGGAGACTAACACCGGGGAGCTGTTTTTT. The chain carries TRBV2 and TRBJ2-2; 8 bases agree with TRBD1. The V gene's germline CDR1 is SNHLY and CDR2 FYNNEI. CDR3 length equals 15 residues. The V and J ends lost 10 bases and 2 bases, in that order; junction bases with no gene match: 9.

This clone came up once. The rearrangement joins TRBV7-2 to TRBJ2-7; tentative D call: TRBD2 (5 bases). Trimming left V 4 bases short and J 2 bases short, with 18 bases between. The CDR3 length is 16 residues. Germline CDR1 SGHTA, CDR2 FQGNSA. As DNA, the CDR3 is TGTGCCAGCAGCTGGTCAGCGGTCCCCCCCGCCTACGAGCAGTACTTC. Translation gives CASSWSAVPPAYEQYF.